Given below is one TCR beta chain in context. V shed 7 bases and J 8 bases; nucleotides not matched to a gene: 10. The CDR3 spans 14 residues. Germline CDR1 and CDR2: SGHTA and FQGNSA. The data originate from a study of OX40 agonist ivuxolimab in advanced cancers. Sequencing was performed with immunoSEQ multiplex PCR; in TCRdb, only in-frame clones are kept and a portion is missing. The data hold some 98,000 clones, with about four fifths observed a single time. The rearrangement joins TRBV7-2 to TRBJ2-1; 8 positions match TRBD1. The starting material was CD4+ or CD8+ T cells sorted from blood, obtained in a trial of the OX40 agonist ivuxolimab. This TCR came from an adult with an advanced solid tumor such as melanoma, head and neck, liver or kidney cancer. The CDR3 DNA reads TGTGCCAGCAAAAGGGACAGGATGGTAGATGAGCAGTTCTTC. Protein: CASKRDRMVDEQFF.